These 11 T cell receptor beta chains originate from one sample sequenced in a study of beta chain features in type 1 diabetes. Study-level results: Within each of all four CD4+ subsets, Type 1 diabetes patients had TCRB CDR3s that were moderately but significantly shorter.

These receptors' antigens are unknown. Of the isolated RNA, all was reverse transcribed, and so the sequenced material was expressed TCRB transcripts. TCRdb keeps only in-frame clones here, not all; method: immunoSEQ multiplex PCR. The sample lists 300,000 to 350,000 clones; around 8.5% were seen once. Sample: central memory CD4+ T cells from blood. These TCRs come from a man aged 25 to 40 with type 1 diabetes.

This clone was counted between two and nine times. The V and J genes are TRBV7-9 and TRBJ2-7, with a weak D call TRBD1 (5 bases). The CDR3 is 14 residues long. The germline CDR1 and CDR2 sequences are SEHNR and FQNEAQ (reference sequence). The V and J ends lost 1 base and 3 bases respectively, with 10 bases between them. CDR3 region: CASSLGQGFYEQYF. In DNA, the CDR3 is TGTGCCAGCAGCTTAGGCCAGGGATTCTACGAGCAGTACTTC.

There are many counts of this clone. Other DNA sequences in this sample translate to the same CDR3. J is TRBJ1-5 and V is TRBV19; perhaps TRBD1 as D (6 bases). The CDR3 sequence is 13 residues long. The V end was cut by 5 bases, the J end by 7 bases, with 12 bases between. Germline loops: CDR1 LNHDA, CDR2 SQIVND (reference sequence). CDR3 protein: CASSPGVGQPQHF. The CDR3 DNA follows: TGTGCCAGTAGTCCAGGGGTGGGACAGCCCCAGCATTTT.

This clone turned up a few times. The rearrangement links TRBV14 to TRBJ2-5; 8 bases align to TRBD2. In germline, CDR1 is SGHDN, CDR2 FVKESK. This CDR3 has 22 residues. The V gene end was trimmed by 1 base and the J gene end by 4 bases; junction bases not matched to a gene: 26. CDR3 coding DNA: TGTGCCAGCAGCCAAGTATCTTCAAGAATGGCTCGGGAGGGGGTCTTCCCAGAGACCCAGTACTTC. It translates to CASSQVSSRMAREGVFPETQYF.

The V gene is TRBV7-2, the J gene TRBJ2-6; tentatively, D is TRBD1 (6 bases). CDR3 length equals 18 residues. Looked up from germline, CDR1 is SGHTA and CDR2 is FQGNSA. V shed 1 base and J shed 2 bases, with 15 bases lying between them. Here the CDR3 DNA reads TGTGCCAGCAGCTTAGAGGCCAGGGGAGTAACTGGGGCCAACGTCCTGACTTTC. This gives the protein CASSLEARGVTGANVLTF.

The V and J genes are TRBV6-5 and TRBJ2-2, with D tentatively TRBD2 (6 bases). With 7 bases removed from V and 9 bases from J, the gap between germline ends came to 15 bases. The length of the CDR3 is 13 residues. The germline gives CDR1 MNHEY, CDR2 SVGAGI. CDR3 coding DNA: TGTGCCAGCACCTGGGGTGGAGGGAGGGAGCTGTTTTTT. Encoded protein: CASTWGGGRELFF.

This clone was observed a few times. The rearrangement joins TRBV7-2 to TRBJ2-3, with D perhaps TRBD2 (5 bases). The V gene lost 1 base and the J gene lost 8 bases, with 7 bases spanning the gap. The CDR3 is made up of 12 amino acids. In germline, CDR1 is SGHTA, CDR2 FQGNSA. The DNA of the CDR3 is TGTGCCAGCAGCTTAGAGAGGGCTACGCAGTATTTT. Translated: CASSLERATQYF.

This chain uses TRBV9 with TRBJ2-5, with D unresolved. Germline assignment: CDR1 SGDLS and CDR2 YYNGEE. The germline V and J ends were trimmed by 0 bases and 1 base, with 19 bases remaining between them. This CDR3 comprises 18 residues. The CDR3 sequence: CASSVEGGRRSAQETQYF. Written as DNA, the CDR3 is TGTGCCAGCAGCGTAGAGGGCGGTAGAAGGAGCGCCCAAGAGACCCAGTACTTC.

The rearrangement joins TRBV7-8 to TRBJ2-1; the D gene is possibly TRBD2 (5 bases). Looked up from germline, CDR1 is SGHVS and CDR2 is FQNEAQ. Between the trimmed V and J ends, which lost 5 bases and 4 bases, there was a span of 18 bases. The CDR3 is 16 residues long. The CDR3 is CASSPDLSGSYNEQFF. The CDR3 DNA sequence: TGTGCCAGCAGCCCCGATCTCAGCGGATCATACAATGAGCAGTTCTTC.

For this clone: Other DNA sequences from this sample encode an identical CDR3 as well. The chain combines TRBV6-5 with TRBJ1-1; TRBD1 is a possible D gene (5 bases). Germline CDR1 MNHEY, CDR2 SVGAGI. This CDR3 comprises 11 residues. Trimming left V 5 bases short and J 8 bases short, with 9 bases between. In nucleotides, the CDR3 is TGTGCCAGCAGTCCCGGGACCGAAGCTTTCTTT. Encoded protein: CASSPGTEAFF.

V usage is TRBV6-5 and J usage is TRBJ1-1; D gene uncertain. This CDR3 has 13 amino acids. Trimming stripped 7 bases from V and 0 bases from J, with 9 bases between. Germline V lookup: CDR1 MNHEY, CDR2 SVGAGI. The chain's CDR3 is CASMIRMNTEAFF. The CDR3 DNA reads TGTGCCAGCATGATTCGAATGAACACTGAAGCTTTCTTT.

This chain connects TRBV28 to TRBJ2-7, with D perhaps matching TRBD1 (6 bases). V lost 7 bases and J 1 base, leaving 11 bases between the germline ends. The germline CDR1 and CDR2 sequences are MDHEN and SYDVKM. The CDR3 runs to 13 residues. The CDR3 region is CASTQQGSYEQYF. For the CDR3, the DNA is TGTGCCAGCACCCAACAGGGTTCCTACGAGCAGTACTTC.